The present entry profiles one TCR beta chain with its context. Per the germline V gene, CDR1 is LNHDA and CDR2 is SQIVND (reference sequence). The CDR3 contains 18 residues. The V gene end was trimmed by 5 bases and the J gene end by 6 bases; junction bases not matched to a gene: 16. Clones were sequenced by immunoSEQ multiplex PCR, and TCRdb holds only the in-frame ones, with some missing. The sample has 150,000 or so clones, around 84% seen once. This sample was included in a study of blood T cell repertoires in COVID-19. Looking at the study overall: PBMCs, B-cell-depleted T cells, or T cells were the source of the cDNA or gDNA that made up the material.

This sequence was found in a woman aged 80 or over with acute or convalescent COVID-19. The sample comprised peripheral blood. The chain recombines TRBV19 with TRBJ2-1; 10 bases fit TRBD2. The DNA for the CDR3 is TGTGCCAGTAGTCCACATTCCCTTCCAGCGGGAGGGCCCAATGAGCAGTTCTTC. The encoded protein is CASSPHSLPAGGPNEQFF. The full variable domain, its missing parts supplied by reference TRBV19 and TRBJ2-1, is DGGITQSPKYLFRKEGQNVTLSCEQNLNHDAMYWYRQDPGQGLRLIYYSQIVNDFQKGDIAEGYSVSREKKESFPLTVTSAQKNPTAFYLCASSPHSLPAGGPNEQFFGPGTRLTVL.